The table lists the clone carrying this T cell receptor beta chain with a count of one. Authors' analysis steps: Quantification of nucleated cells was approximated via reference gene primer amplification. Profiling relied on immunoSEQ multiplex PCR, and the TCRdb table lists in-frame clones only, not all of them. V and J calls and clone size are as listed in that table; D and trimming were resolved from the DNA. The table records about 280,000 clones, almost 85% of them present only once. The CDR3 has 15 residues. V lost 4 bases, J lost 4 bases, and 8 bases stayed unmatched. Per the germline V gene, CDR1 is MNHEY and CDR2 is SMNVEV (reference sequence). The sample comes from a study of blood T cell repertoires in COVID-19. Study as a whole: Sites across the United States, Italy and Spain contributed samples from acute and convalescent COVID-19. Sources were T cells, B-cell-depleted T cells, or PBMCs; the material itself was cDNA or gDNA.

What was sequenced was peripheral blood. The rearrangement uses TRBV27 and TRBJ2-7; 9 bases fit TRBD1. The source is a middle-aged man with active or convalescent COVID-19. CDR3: CASSSARDRVYEQYF. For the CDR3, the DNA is TGTGCCAGCAGTTCAGCTCGGGACAGGGTATACGAGCAGTACTTC.